Listed below are T cell receptor beta chains from one sample, sequenced in a study of OX40 agonist ivuxolimab in advanced cancers. The table came from immunoSEQ multiplex PCR; TCRdb's copy has only in-frame clones and leaves some out. The table shows 65,000 to 80,000 clones, with around 91% occurring only once. The input for sequencing was CD4+ or CD8+ T cells sorted from blood, taken in a trial of the OX40 agonist ivuxolimab. The receptors shown here come from an adult with an advanced solid tumor such as melanoma, head and neck, liver or kidney cancer. CDR3s include the opening cysteine and the closing phenylalanine or tryptophan. The D gene is left open where the match is weak. The listing skips clone size in some rows; elsewhere it reads once, few, many or a size class.

.	TRBD1	TRBV27	TRBJ1-1	CASSLSYRQGAYTEAFF	TGTGCCAGCAGTTTATCCTATAGACAGGGGGCATACACTGAAGCTTTCTTT
.	.	TRBV7-2	TRBJ2-5	CASSFKGGETQYF	TGTGCCAGCAGCTTCAAGGGTGGAGAGACCCAGTACTTC
.	.	TRBV29-1	TRBJ2-1	CSVTNVRGPNNEQFF	TGCAGCGTCACAAACGTCCGGGGCCCGAACAATGAGCAGTTCTTC
.	TRBD2	TRBV10-3	TRBJ2-1	CAISEGLGLYNEQFF	TGTGCCATCAGTGAAGGACTAGGGCTCTACAATGAGCAGTTCTTC
.	.	TRBV7-2	TRBJ1-4	CASSTGYEKLFF	TGTGCCAGCAGCACAGGTTATGAAAAACTGTTTTTT
.	.	TRBV9	TRBJ2-3	CASSPGHVERNTDTQYF	TGTGCCAGCAGCCCGGGACATGTGGAGCGGAACACAGATACGCAGTATTTT
once	TRBD2	TRBV2	TRBJ2-3	CASSSQTSGRTDTQYF	TGTGCCAGCAGTTCCCAGACTAGCGGGAGAACAGATACGCAGTATTTT
.	TRBD2	TRBV2	TRBJ2-7	CASSIAPGLASEQYF	TGTGCCAGCAGTATCGCTCCGGGACTAGCGAGCGAGCAGTACTTC
.	TRBD1	TRBV2	TRBJ1-5	CASSEDRGGQPQHF	TGTGCCAGCAGCGAAGACAGGGGTGGACAGCCCCAGCATTTT
.	TRBD1	TRBV10-1	TRBJ2-7	CASTKTGGGYEQYF	TGCGCCAGCACCAAGACAGGGGGAGGATACGAGCAGTACTTC
.	.	TRBV19	TRBJ2-7	CASSIRLEGGSYEQYF	TGTGCCAGTAGTATTCGCTTAGAGGGAGGCTCCTACGAGCAGTACTTC
.	.	TRBV9	TRBJ1-2	CASSVDGRPYGYTF	TGTGCCAGCAGCGTAGACGGCAGGCCCTATGGCTACACCTTC
.	.	TRBV19	TRBJ1-5	CASSFRLSNQPQHF	TGTGCCAGTAGTTTCAGGCTTAGCAATCAGCCCCAGCATTTT
few	TRBD1	TRBV18	TRBJ1-1	CASSLETGAEAFF	TGTGCCAGCTCACTTGAAACAGGGGCAGAAGCTTTCTTT
.	TRBD2	TRBV6-6	TRBJ2-7	CASSPASGLTYEQYF	TGTGCCAGCAGCCCGGCTAGCGGGTTAACCTACGAGCAGTACTTC
.	TRBD2	TRBV28	TRBJ2-1	CASSFFQVLLAGRNEQFF	TGTGCCAGCAGTTTCTTTCAAGTATTGTTAGCGGGTAGAAATGAGCAGTTCTTC
.	TRBD1	TRBV18	TRBJ1-2	CASSPETGNYGYTF	TGTGCCAGCTCACCCGAGACAGGGAACTATGGCTACACCTTC
.	.	TRBV20-1	TRBJ2-2	CSAHGAGELFF	TGCAGTGCTCATGGTGCCGGGGAGCTGTTTTTT
.	.	TRBV7-9	TRBJ2-2	CASSLISSSTGELFF	TGTGCCAGCAGCTTAATTTCTAGCAGCACCGGGGAGCTGTTTTTT
.	.	TRBV19	TRBJ2-3	CASKSGPSTDTQYF	TGTGCCAGCAAATCCGGGCCCTCGACAGATACGCAGTATTTT
once	.	TRBV4-3	TRBJ1-2	CASSHDFGGYTF	TGCGCCAGCAGCCACGACTTCGGTGGCTACACCTTC
.	TRBD2	TRBV18	TRBJ2-7	CASSLETSGVEQYF	TGTGCCAGCTCACTTGAGACTAGCGGGGTCGAGCAGTACTTC
.	TRBD2	TRBV5-1	TRBJ2-3	CASSKGLAVRTDTQYF	TGCGCCAGCAGCAAAGGACTAGCAGTCCGCACAGATACGCAGTATTTT
.	.	TRBV6-1	TRBJ1-1	CASSGNGGNTEAFF	TGTGCCAGCAGCGGGAACGGGGGGAACACTGAAGCTTTCTTT
.	.	TRBV5-1	TRBJ2-1	CASSLFQDEQFF	TGCGCCAGCAGCTTGTTCCAGGATGAGCAGTTCTTC
.	.	TRBV7-6	TRBJ2-7	CASSPEGYEQYF	TGTGCCAGCAGCCCCGAGGGCTACGAGCAGTACTTC
.	TRBD1	TRBV6-5	TRBJ2-1	CASSDRVNEQFF	TGTGCCAGCAGCGACAGGGTCAATGAGCAGTTCTTC
.	.	TRBV6-5	TRBJ1-1	CASRRQPKSGEAFF	TGTGCCAGCAGAAGACAGCCGAAGTCCGGCGAAGCTTTCTTT
medium-sized	.	TRBV7-2	TRBJ2-7	CASSGRQATAYEQYF	TGTGCCAGCAGCGGGAGACAGGCCACGGCCTACGAGCAGTACTTC
few	.	TRBV10-3	TRBJ1-2	CAISETGQNYGYTF	TGTGCCATCAGTGAAACAGGGCAGAACTATGGCTACACCTTC
.	.	TRBV7-8	TRBJ2-3	CASSLVQTVRSSTDTQYF	TGTGCCAGCAGCTTAGTCCAAACAGTGAGATCTAGCACAGATACGCAGTATTTT
.	.	TRBV7-2	TRBJ1-5	CASSFYNQPQHF	TGTGCCAGCAGCTTTTACAATCAGCCCCAGCATTTT
.	.	TRBV19	TRBJ1-5	CASSIDRGGLMNQPQHF	TGTGCCAGTAGTATTGATAGGGGAGGGCTTATGAATCAGCCCCAGCATTTT
.	.	TRBV18	TRBJ1-1	CASSPFKVDTEAFF	TGTGCCAGCTCACCCTTTAAGGTGGACACTGAAGCTTTCTTT
once	.	TRBV30	TRBJ1-1	CAWRRQAGNTEAFF	TGTGCCTGGCGGCGGCAGGCGGGGAACACTGAAGCTTTCTTT